One and the same sample provided the 22 T cell receptor beta chains below, sequenced in a study of T cell responses to AZD1222 COVID-19 vaccine. Here immunoSEQ multiplex PCR was the method, and the copy in TCRdb shows in-frame clones only, minus some. This repertoire shows 200,000 to 300,000 clones, 93% found once; its top ten account for 0.55%. The sample here was peripheral blood, taken on day 0 of AZD1222 vaccination. These receptors were obtained from an adult in good health.

The chain recombines TRBV5-1 with TRBJ2-7; 8 bases map to TRBD1. V trimming: 3 bases; J trimming: 6 bases; junction bases outside the gene matches: 8. The CDR3 is 14 residues long. Germline V gene data show CDR1 as SGHRS and CDR2 as YFSETQ. The CDR3 loop is CASSSTNTGGEQYF. DNA of the CDR3: TGCGCCAGCAGCTCAACTAACACAGGGGGCGAGCAGTACTTC. Complete variable domain (other parts from reference TRBV5-1 and TRBJ2-7): KAGVTQTPRYLIKTRGQQVTLSCSPISGHRSVSWYQQTPGQGLQFLFEYFSETQRNKGNFPGRFSGRQFSNSRSEMNVSTLELGDSALYLCASSSTNTGGEQYFGPGTRLTVT.

This clone was seen more than once but under ten times. The rearrangement joins TRBV4-2 to TRBJ1-1; the match to TRBD1 covers 9 bases. CDR3 length: 14 residues. The V and J ends lost 3 bases and 3 bases, in that order; junction bases with no gene match: 2. From germline, CDR1 is LGHNA and CDR2 YNFKEQ. CDR3 in DNA: TGTGCCAGCAGCCATAGGGACAGGGACACTGAAGCTTTCTTT. Protein: CASSHRDRDTEAFF.

The V gene is TRBV29-1, the J gene TRBJ2-7; D might be TRBD1 (5 bases). The germline gives CDR1 SQVTM, CDR2 ANQGSEA. V shed 4 bases and J shed 6 bases, with 19 bases lying between them. The CDR3 has 14 amino acids. CDR3 residues: CSVVGLQGLGEQYF. The CDR3 DNA follows: TGCAGCGTTGTGGGCCTTCAGGGTCTAGGCGAGCAGTACTTC.

V is TRBV7-8 and J is TRBJ2-1, with 10 bases identical to TRBD2. The V gene end was trimmed by 6 bases and the J gene end by 6 bases; junction bases not matched to a gene: 2. Germline values: CDR1 SGHVS, CDR2 FQNEAQ. This CDR3 is built from 13 residues. The CDR3 protein is CASRLAGTNEQFF. The DNA of the CDR3 is TGTGCCAGCAGACTAGCGGGGACCAATGAGCAGTTCTTC.

J is TRBJ1-1 and V is TRBV19; weak D call: TRBD1 (6 bases). Germline V gene lookup returns CDR1 LNHDA and CDR2 SQIVND (reference sequence). The CDR3 totals 13 residues. Trimming removed 4 bases from V and 5 bases from J, with 11 bases in between. This CDR3 is CASSTTQGTEAFF. CDR3 sequence (DNA): TGTGCCAGTAGTACCACACAGGGAACTGAAGCTTTCTTT.

The chain has TRBV19 and TRBJ2-3, with 9 nucleotides matching TRBD2. The CDR3 is 19 residues long. CDR1 is LNHDA, CDR2 SQIVND, per germline (reference sequence). V was pared by 4 bases and J by 6 bases, with 20 bases of the junction left unmatched. The CDR3 spells CASSNTGTSRSLRRDTQYF. The CDR3 coding sequence is TGTGCCAGTAGTAATACCGGGACTAGCCGTTCACTCCGACGGGATACGCAGTATTTT.

The chain couples TRBV4-2 to TRBJ1-6, with D hard to call. CDR3 length equals 15 residues. Trimming took off 0 bases at V and 10 bases at J, with 13 bases between the two ends. CDR1 LGHNA and CDR2 YNFKEQ come from the germline V gene. For the CDR3, the DNA is TGTGCCAGCAGCCAAGACGGAGCGAGTAGCTCACCCCTCCACTTT. Amino acids: CASSQDGASSSPLHF.

The chain combines TRBV5-1 with TRBJ1-1; D is unresolved. The CDR3 runs to 13 residues. Trimming took off 0 bases at V and 3 bases at J, with 6 bases between the two ends. The germline CDR1 and CDR2 sequences are SGHRS and YFSETQ. The CDR3: CASSLVIDTEAFF. The DNA for the CDR3 is TGCGCCAGCAGCTTGGTCATCGACACTGAAGCTTTCTTT. Full variable domain (outside the CDR3, taken from reference TRBV5-1 and TRBJ1-1): KAGVTQTPRYLIKTRGQQVTLSCSPISGHRSVSWYQQTPGQGLQFLFEYFSETQRNKGNFPGRFSGRQFSNSRSEMNVSTLELGDSALYLCASSLVIDTEAFFGQGTRLTVV.

This chain joins TRBV7-3 and TRBJ2-2; D is ambiguous. Per germline, CDR1 SGHTA and CDR2 FQGTGA. The CDR3 covers 12 residues. V lost 4 bases to trimming and J lost 3 bases, with 3 bases between them. DNA of the CDR3: TGTGCCAGCAGCTCCCACACCGGGGAGCTGTTTTTT. Its translation: CASSSHTGELFF.

The chain joins TRBV20-1 to TRBJ1-5; D ambiguous. V was trimmed by 3 bases and J by 4 bases, leaving 4 bases between them. The CDR3 spans 11 residues. Germline V gives CDR1 DFQATT, CDR2 SNEGSKA (reference sequence). CDR3 nucleotide sequence: TGCAGTGCTAGTCCAAATCAGCCCCAGCATTTT. Encoded protein: CSASPNQPQHF.

CDR3 region: CASSKNRDLSNQPQHF. The CDR3 DNA follows: TGCGCCAGCAGCAAAAACCGGGACCTAAGCAATCAGCCCCAGCATTTT. The V gene is TRBV4-1, the J gene TRBJ1-5; D is possibly TRBD1 (5 bases). This CDR3 region has 16 residues. The germline gives CDR1 MGHRA, CDR2 YSYEKL. V lost 5 bases and J 1 base, leaving 15 bases between the germline ends.

The V call is TRBV11-1, the J call TRBJ1-1; 8 bases match TRBD1. The J segment lost 5 bases and the V segment lost 4 bases, leaving 9 bases of the junction unmatched. The CDR3 is made up of 15 amino acids. The germline CDR1 and CDR2 sequences are SGHAT and FQDESV (reference sequence). The CDR3 loop is CASSSPRGLSTEAFF. The CDR3, as DNA: TGTGCCAGCAGCTCCCCCAGGGGGCTGAGTACTGAAGCTTTCTTT.

This clone was seen only once. The rearrangement links TRBV9 to TRBJ1-6, with 7 nucleotides matching TRBD1. The CDR3 runs to 15 residues. V dropped 4 bases and J dropped 7; count of bases not matched to a gene: 8. Germline values: CDR1 SGDLS, CDR2 YYNGEE. CDR3 sequence reads: CASSPSTGRNSPLHF. The CDR3 bases are TGTGCCAGCAGCCCCTCGACAGGGAGAAATTCACCCCTCCACTTT.

The rearrangement joins TRBV10-2 to TRBJ1-2; D is possibly TRBD1 (5 bases). Germline CDR1 WSHSY, CDR2 SAAADI. The CDR3 is made up of 16 amino acids. V gave up 7 bases and J gave up 7 bases, with 25 bases separating them. CDR3 protein: CASTPGGGIGIGGYTF. The CDR3 nucleotides are TGCGCCAGCACCCCCGGGGGGGGAATAGGAATTGGTGGCTACACCTTC.

V is TRBV6-5 and J is TRBJ1-6; perhaps TRBD1 as D (5 bases). CDR1 and CDR2 from the germline V gene are MNHEY and SVGAGI. CDR3 length equals 13 residues. V lost 8 bases, J lost 4 bases, and 9 bases lay in between. The CDR3 sequence is CASRWTYNSPLHF. In DNA form, the CDR3 reads TGTGCCAGCCGATGGACATATAATTCACCCCTCCACTTT.

V usage is TRBV2 and J usage is TRBJ2-2; D call uncertain. The CDR3 runs to 13 residues. V shed 4 bases and J shed 8 bases, with 11 bases lying between them. Germline V CDR1 and CDR2: SNHLY, FYNNEI. CDR3 DNA sequence: TGTGCCAGCAGTGGGGAAGGTTGGGGGGAGCTGTTTTTT. This sequence encodes CASSGEGWGELFF.

This chain uses TRBV3-1 (or the pseudogene TRBV3-2) with TRBJ1-1, with D unresolved. This CDR3 spans 14 amino acids. Germline values: CDR1 LGHDT, CDR2 YNNKEL (reference sequence). The V end was cut by 4 bases, the J end by 1 base, with 10 bases between. The CDR3 sequence: CASSRWQQNTEAFF. CDR3 bases: TGTGCCAGCAGCCGCTGGCAGCAGAACACTGAAGCTTTCTTT.

The rearrangement links TRBV12-3 or TRBV12-4 to TRBJ2-1; no reliable D call. This CDR3 is built from 13 residues. Trimming shortened V by 3 bases and J by 8 bases, and 11 bases separated the two germline ends. The CDR3 here is CASSFLAGHEQFF. The CDR3 DNA reads TGTGCCAGCAGTTTCTTAGCTGGCCATGAGCAGTTCTTC.

On this clone: The sample carries other DNA sequences with the same CDR3. The chain uses TRBV20-1 and TRBJ1-1; 11 bases agree with TRBD1. The CDR3 runs to 11 residues. The V segment lost 6 bases and the J segment 7 bases; nucleotides outside the gene matches: 1. Germline V CDR1 and CDR2: DFQATT, SNEGSKA (reference sequence). The DNA for the CDR3 is TGCAGTGCGGACAGGGGGCTTGAAGCTTTCTTT. Its protein product is CSADRGLEAFF.

This chain joins TRBV6-5 and TRBJ1-2, with 7 bases aligning to TRBD1. The CDR3 has 15 residues. Germline CDR1 and CDR2: MNHEY and SVGAGI. V dropped 2 bases and J dropped 11; count of bases not matched to a gene: 14. CDR3 in amino acids: CASSYRTGSIMGYTF. CDR3 DNA: TGTGCCAGCAGTTACAGGACAGGTTCCATTATGGGGTACACCTTC.

This chain connects TRBV6-2 or TRBV6-3 to TRBJ1-5; no reliable D call. Germline V CDR1 and CDR2: MNHEY, SVGEGT. This CDR3 spans 13 amino acids. V lost 4 bases and J 8 bases, leaving 12 bases between the germline ends. The CDR3 DNA sequence: TGTGCCAGCAGTTTTCGCGGCAGAGAGCCCCAGCATTTT. Residues: CASSFRGREPQHF.

V is TRBV28 and J is TRBJ2-1; 8 bases fit TRBD2. Per the germline V gene, CDR1 is MDHEN and CDR2 is SYDVKM. The V gene end was trimmed by 5 bases and the J gene end by 3 bases; junction bases not matched to a gene: 6. The CDR3 totals 15 residues. In DNA, the CDR3 is TGTGCCAGCAGTCCGCGGGGGGATTACTACAATGAGCAGTTCTTC. This codes for CASSPRGDYYNEQFF.